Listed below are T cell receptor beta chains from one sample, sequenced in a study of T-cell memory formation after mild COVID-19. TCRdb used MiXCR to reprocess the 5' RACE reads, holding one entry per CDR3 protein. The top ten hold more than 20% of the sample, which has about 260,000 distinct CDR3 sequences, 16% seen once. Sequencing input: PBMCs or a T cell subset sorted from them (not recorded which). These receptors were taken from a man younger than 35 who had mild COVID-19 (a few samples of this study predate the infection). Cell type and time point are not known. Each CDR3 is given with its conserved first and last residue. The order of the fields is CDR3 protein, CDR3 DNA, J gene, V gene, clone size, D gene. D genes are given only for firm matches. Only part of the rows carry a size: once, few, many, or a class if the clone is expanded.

CASSYGLTYEQYF	TGTGCCAGCAGTTACGGGCTAACCTACGAGCAGTACTTC	TRBJ2-7	TRBV6-2/TRBV6-3	many	-
CASSLLSDQETQYF	TGCGCCAGCAGCTTGCTGTCGGACCAAGAGACCCAGTACTTC	TRBJ2-5	TRBV5-1	-	-
CASSQTYPQVLVGYGYTF	TGCGCCAGCAGCCAAACGTACCCTCAGGTGCTAGTTGGCTATGGCTACACCTTC	TRBJ1-2	TRBV4-1	many	-
CAITGQFNTEAFF	TGTGCCATCACTGGACAGTTTAACACTGAAGCTTTCTTT	TRBJ1-1	TRBV10-3	many	-
CASSKAGTPTRDTQYF	TGTGCCAGCAGTAAGGCCGGGACCCCAACGAGAGATACGCAGTATTTT	TRBJ2-3	TRBV25-1	few	-
CASSVGRGAPNTGELFF	TGTGCCAGCAGCGTCGGTAGGGGCGCACCGAACACCGGGGAGCTGTTTTTT	TRBJ2-2	TRBV9	-	-
CASSSLTSVQETQYF	TGTGCCAGCAGCAGCCTGACTAGCGTTCAAGAGACCCAGTACTTC	TRBJ2-5	TRBV6-6	few	TRBD2
CASSLIGDSTNEKLFF	TGTGCCAGCAGTTTAATAGGGGATTCAACTAATGAAAAACTGTTTTTT	TRBJ1-4	TRBV28	few	-
CSAQTGPNTEAFF	TGCAGTGCTCAGACAGGGCCGAACACTGAAGCTTTCTTT	TRBJ1-1	TRBV20-1	few	TRBD1
CASTPQESTDTQYF	TGTGCCAGCACACCCCAGGAGAGCACAGATACGCAGTATTTT	TRBJ2-3	TRBV28	few	-
CASSYSSPGQSGNSPLHF	TGTGCCAGCAGTTATTCATCGCCGGGACAGTCGGGGAATTCACCCCTCCACTTT	TRBJ1-6	TRBV6-5	few	TRBD1
CASSYDWGGPQHF	TGTGCCAGCAGCTACGACTGGGGGGGGCCCCAGCATTTT	TRBJ1-5	TRBV11-2	-	-
CASSGTGLAGNTQYF	TGTGCCAGCAGCGGAACAGGACTAGCAGGAAATACGCAGTATTTT	TRBJ2-3	TRBV5-4	-	TRBD2
CATSRGGGTNEKLFF	TGTGCCACCAGCAGAGGGGGAGGGACGAATGAAAAACTGTTTTTT	TRBJ1-4	TRBV15	few	-
CASSESGPQETQYF	TGTGCCAGCAGTGAGTCAGGGCCCCAAGAGACCCAGTACTTC	TRBJ2-5	TRBV2	-	-
CASSQAGEDIQYF	TGCGCCAGCAGCCAAGCGGGCGAAGACATTCAGTACTTC	TRBJ2-4	TRBV4-3	-	-
CASSTGRSDSTGELFF	TGTGCCAGCAGCACGGGGCGGTCAGATAGCACCGGGGAGCTGTTTTTT	TRBJ2-2	TRBV7-7	few	-
CAISELGDVTDTQYF	TGTGCCATCAGTGAGCTAGGGGATGTGACAGATACGCAGTATTTT	TRBJ2-3	TRBV10-3	-	-
CSAPDGANQPQHF	TGCAGTGCTCCCGACGGGGCAAATCAGCCCCAGCATTTT	TRBJ1-5	TRBV20-1	-	-
CASSFTSGGKETQYF	TGTGCCAGCAGCTTTACTAGCGGGGGGAAGGAGACCCAGTACTTC	TRBJ2-5	TRBV7-2	-	TRBD2
CASLDSYNSPLHF	TGTGCCAGCCTGGACTCCTATAATTCACCCCTCCACTTT	TRBJ1-6	TRBV2	few	-
CSAHTPGQEKLFF	TGCAGTGCCCATACACCCGGACAGGAAAAACTGTTTTTT	TRBJ1-4	TRBV20-1	few	-
CASSVGRDGVDTQYF	TGTGCCAGCAGCGTAGGCAGGGATGGAGTAGATACGCAGTATTTT	TRBJ2-3	TRBV9	-	-
CASSLQPLRGRDTQYF	TGTGCCAGCAGCTTACAGCCCCTCCGGGGACGAGATACGCAGTATTTT	TRBJ2-3	TRBV7-2	-	-
CASSLVGGLDTQYF	TGTGCCAGCAGCTTGGTGGGGGGTCTAGATACGCAGTATTTT	TRBJ2-3	TRBV5-4	-	-
CASSPRLANQETQYF	TGTGCCAGCAGCCCCCGTCTAGCGAACCAAGAGACCCAGTACTTC	TRBJ2-5	TRBV7-7	-	-
CASSTISQETQYF	TGTGCCAGCAGTACCATCAGCCAAGAGACCCAGTACTTC	TRBJ2-5	TRBV6-6	-	-
CASSFFNRPAYNEQFF	TGTGCCAGCAGCTTCTTCAACAGGCCTGCCTACAATGAGCAGTTCTTC	TRBJ2-1	TRBV5-6	-	-
CASRIRETQYF	TGTGCCAGCAGGATTAGGGAGACCCAGTACTTC	TRBJ2-5	TRBV27	few	-
CASSLAPRGGLDEQFF	TGCGCCAGCAGCTTGGCTCCGCGGGGGGGCCTGGATGAGCAGTTCTTC	TRBJ2-1	TRBV5-1	-	TRBD2
CASSPSRGDWHEQYF	TGTGCCAGCAGCCCATCAAGGGGGGACTGGCACGAGCAGTACTTC	TRBJ2-7	TRBV7-2	few	-